Shown below are 16 T cell receptor beta chains from a single sample sequenced in a study of T cell changes during pregnancy in multiple sclerosis. Some clones are missing from TCRdb's copy, which holds only in-frame ones; the method was immunoSEQ multiplex PCR. The table records 91,000 or so clones, around 92% of them present only once. The sequenced sample was peripheral blood, obtained after pregnancy. The source of these receptors is a female donor with multiple sclerosis, enrolled in a pregnancy study.

The chain carries TRBV7-9 and TRBJ2-3; 7 nucleotides match TRBD2. CDR3 size: 15 residues. V lost 5 bases and J lost 2; bases outside the gene matches: 7. Germline CDR1 SEHNR, CDR2 FQNEAQ (reference sequence). CDR3 residues: CASSPGLEDTDTQYF. CDR3 bases: TGTGCCAGCAGCCCAGGACTAGAGGACACAGATACGCAGTATTTT.

The chain links TRBV7-3 to TRBJ2-3; 13 bases match TRBD2. This CDR3 comprises 14 residues. The ends lost 4 bases at V and 14 bases at J; junction bases unmatched: 9. Germline V gives CDR1 SGHTA, CDR2 FQGTGA. CDR3 amino acids: CASSSPGLAGARYF. CDR3 DNA: TGTGCCAGCAGCTCCCCAGGACTAGCGGGGGCCCGGTATTTT.

This rearrangement joins TRBV18 to TRBJ2-5; a weak D match, TRBD2 (6 bases). V was trimmed by 3 bases and J by 3 bases, leaving 8 bases between them. Germline V CDR1 and CDR2: KGHSH, LQKENI. This CDR3 is 13 amino acids long. DNA of the CDR3: TGTGCCAGCTCACCTCGGGAGAAAGAGACCCAGTACTTC. Translating it yields CASSPREKETQYF.

The chain is built from TRBV7-2 and TRBJ2-7, with TRBD1 matching 8 bases. Germline V gene data show CDR1 as SGHTA and CDR2 as FQGNSA. The CDR3 contains 16 residues. V dropped 6 bases and J dropped 5; count of bases not matched to a gene: 15. The CDR3 coding sequence is TGTGCCAGCAGACCACTCGGCACAGGGGGGCCTAACGAGCAGTACTTC. Translation gives CASRPLGTGGPNEQYF. Full variable domain (remainder filled in from reference TRBV7-2 and TRBJ2-7): GAGVSQSPSNKVTEKGKDVELRCDPISGHTALYWYRQSLGQGLEFLIYFQGNSAPDKSGLPSDRFSAERTGGSVSTLTIQRTQQEDSAVYLCASRPLGTGGPNEQYFGPGTRLTVT.

The rearrangement links TRBV5-1 to TRBJ2-2; 8 bases line up with TRBD2. This CDR3 has 16 residues. Germline V gene sequence: CDR1 SGHRS, CDR2 YFSETQ. Trimming removed 1 base from V and 3 bases from J; junction bases left unmatched: 5. CDR3 in DNA: TGCGCCAGCAGCTTGTCCGGGACTAGGGACACCGGGGAGCTGTTTTTT. This codes for CASSLSGTRDTGELFF.

The chain employs TRBV18 and TRBJ1-5; 12 bases match TRBD1. The CDR3 covers 17 residues. Germline lookup yields CDR1 KGHSH and CDR2 LQKENI. V shed 3 bases and J 3 bases; nucleotides not matched to a gene: 6. CDR3 nucleotides: TGTGCCAGCTCACCCCGGGGGACAGGGGGCTTCAATCAGCCCCAGCATTTT. It encodes CASSPRGTGGFNQPQHF. Full variable domain (rest looked up from reference TRBV18 and TRBJ1-5): NAGVMQNPRHLVRRRGQEARLRCSPMKGHSHVYWYRQLPEEGLKFMVYLQKENIIDESGMPKERFSAEFPKEGPSILRIQQVVRGDSAAYFCASSPRGTGGFNQPQHFGDGTRLSIL.

The CDR3: CASMSFTDRGDSNQPQHF. DNA for the CDR3: TGTGCCAGTATGTCCTTTACGGACAGGGGCGATAGCAATCAGCCCCAGCATTTT. The genes are TRBV19 and TRBJ1-5; 9 nucleotides line up with TRBD1. CDR1 is LNHDA and CDR2 is SQIVND in the germline V gene (reference sequence). The CDR3 has 18 amino acids. V was pared by 7 bases and J by 0 bases, with 13 bases of the junction left unmatched.

V and J are TRBV27 and TRBJ1-4; the match to TRBD1 covers 8 bases. V gave up 5 bases and J gave up 1 base; unmatched junction bases: 15. The CDR3 length is 19 residues. Germline lookup yields CDR1 MNHEY and CDR2 SMNVEV (reference sequence). CDR3 loop: CASSLVIRGLRLTNEKLFF. The CDR3 DNA reads TGTGCCAGCAGTCTGGTGATCAGGGGGCTTCGTTTAACTAATGAAAAACTGTTTTTT. The whole variable domain, filled in from reference TRBV27 and TRBJ1-4, reads EAQVTQNPRYLITVTGKKLTVTCSQNMNHEYMSWYRQDPGLGLRQIYYSMNVEVTDKGDVPEGYKVSRKEKRNFPLILESPSPNQTSLYFCASSLVIRGLRLTNEKLFFGSGTQLSVL.

This clone was counted once. This chain links TRBV5-1 with TRBJ1-2, with 7 bases aligning to TRBD1. The junction had 4 bases not matched to a gene; V was cut back by 3 bases and J by 2 bases. The length of the CDR3 is 14 residues. Looked up from germline, CDR1 is SGHRS and CDR2 is YFSETQ. For the CDR3, the DNA is TGCGCCAGCAGCTCGACAGGGTCGAACTATGGCTACACCTTC. Translating gives CASSSTGSNYGYTF.

The genes are TRBV7-6 and TRBJ2-7, with a tentative D call TRBD2 (5 bases). Between the trimmed V and J ends, which lost 4 bases and 2 bases, there was a span of 18 bases. This CDR3 contains 16 residues. CDR1 is SGHVS and CDR2 is FNYEAQ in the germline V gene. The CDR3 is CASSSPRKRLPYEQYF. The CDR3 DNA sequence: TGTGCCAGCAGCTCCCCGAGGAAAAGACTACCCTACGAGCAGTACTTC. Using reference TRBV7-6 and TRBJ2-7 for the parts outside the CDR3, the full variable domain is GAGVSQSPRYKVTKRGQDVALRCDPISGHVSLYWYRQALGQGPEFLTYFNYEAQQDKSGLPNDRFSAERPEGSISTLTIQRTEQRDSAMYRCASSSPRKRLPYEQYFGPGTRLTVT.

This chain joins TRBV27 and TRBJ2-7; 8 nucleotides align to TRBD1. Germline V gene sequence: CDR1 MNHEY, CDR2 SMNVEV (reference sequence). V dropped 7 bases and J dropped 2; count of bases not matched to a gene: 4. The CDR3 runs 13 residues. In DNA, the CDR3 is TGTGCCAGCAAACGACAGGGGACCTACGAGCAGTACTTC. Translation: CASKRQGTYEQYF.

This chain uses TRBV5-1 with TRBJ2-1; possibly TRBD1 for D (6 bases). CDR3 size: 14 residues. The germline CDR1 and CDR2 sequences are SGHRS and YFSETQ. V gave up 0 bases and J gave up 6 bases, with 10 bases separating them. This CDR3 is CASSLVGGANEQFF. CDR3 nucleotides: TGCGCCAGCAGCTTGGTAGGGGGTGCCAATGAGCAGTTCTTC.

This chain links TRBV5-4 with TRBJ2-2; 9 bases match TRBD2. Germline CDR1 reads SGHNT; CDR2 reads YYREEE (reference sequence). Trimming removed 2 bases from V and 1 base from J; junction bases left unmatched: 3. The CDR3 totals 16 residues. CDR3 in amino acids: CASSLSREGNTGELFF. As DNA, the CDR3 is TGTGCCAGCAGCTTATCGCGGGAGGGGAACACCGGGGAGCTGTTTTTT.

CDR3 residues: CASSLRAGQFQETQYF. For the CDR3, the DNA is TGTGCCAGCAGCTTACGAGCGGGACAATTTCAAGAGACCCAGTACTTC. The chain carries TRBV7-2 and TRBJ2-5, with a tentative D call TRBD2 (7 bases). This CDR3 spans 16 amino acids. The germline V and J ends were trimmed by 2 bases and 2 bases, with 15 bases remaining between them. The germline gives CDR1 SGHTA, CDR2 FQGNSA.

The J gene is TRBJ2-5, the V gene TRBV5-8; possible D gene TRBD1, 5 bases. This CDR3 is 16 amino acids long. The germline V gene has CDR1 SGHTS and CDR2 YDEGEE. V lost 4 bases, J lost 1 base, and 17 bases lay in between. CDR3 in amino acids: CASSRYTGNIQETQYF. For the CDR3, the DNA is TGTGCCAGCAGCCGTTACACAGGAAACATCCAAGAGACCCAGTACTTC.

V usage is TRBV20-1 and J usage is TRBJ2-7; D is possibly TRBD2 (5 bases). The CDR3 runs to 11 residues. CDR1 is DFQATT and CDR2 is SNEGSKA in the germline V gene (reference sequence). The V end lost 6 bases, the J end lost 2 bases, and 8 bases lay between the germline ends. The DNA for the CDR3 is TGCAGTGCCGGACTTACCTACGAGCAGTACTTC. Its protein product is CSAGLTYEQYF.